The 6 T cell receptor beta chains below were found in one sample sequenced in a study of blood T cells in healthy people across ages. The authors ran a second PCR of 7 to 11 cycles using a sample-barcoded 5' primer and a J-beta primer mix. MiXCR, applied by TCRdb to the 5' RACE reads, yields one record per CDR3 protein. The sample yields just over 800,000 distinct CDR3 sequences, 55% to 65% seen once. Sequences were obtained from blood. The receptors derive from a man between 25 and 39 years old in good health.

The genes are TRBV29-1 and TRBJ2-7; the D is unclear. This CDR3 region has 13 residues. V was clipped by 7 bases and J by 0 bases, with 13 bases between them. From germline, CDR1 is SQVTM and CDR2 ANQGSEA. Here the CDR3 reads CSDGVYGSYEQYF. In DNA, the CDR3 is TGCAGCGATGGGGTCTACGGCTCCTACGAGCAGTACTTC.

The CDR3 DNA follows: TGTGCCTGCACCCCCCATGAGCAGTTCTTC. It translates to CACTPHEQFF. J is TRBJ2-1 and V is TRBV30; D call uncertain. Germline values: CDR1 GTSNPN, CDR2 SVGIG (reference sequence). The CDR3 sequence is 10 residues long. V lost 6 bases, J lost 8 bases, and 8 bases lay in between.

The chain uses TRBV6-2 or TRBV6-3 and TRBJ2-3; 14 positions agree with TRBD2. This CDR3 is built from 19 residues. Losses at the gene ends were 2 bases for V and 0 bases for J; bases not matched to a gene: 7. The germline CDR1 and CDR2 sequences are MNHEY and SVGEGT. The CDR3 coding sequence is TGTGCCAGCAGTTACCCGGGACTAGCGGGGGAAACTAGCACAGATACGCAGTATTTT. This sequence encodes CASSYPGLAGETSTDTQYF.

Only a few counts were recorded for this clonotype. The rearrangement links TRBV12-3 or TRBV12-4 to TRBJ1-2; TRBD1 is a possible D gene (5 bases). This CDR3 region has 15 residues. The germline V and J ends were trimmed by 0 bases and 4 bases, with 12 bases remaining between them. CDR3 nucleotide sequence: TGTGCCAGCAGTTTAGCGGGCGGGGGGGGCTATGGCTACACCTTC. Translation gives CASSLAGGGGYGYTF.

The chain joins TRBV7-9 to TRBJ2-5; 8 nucleotides line up with TRBD1. CDR3 length equals 14 residues. Germline CDR1 and CDR2: SEHNR and FQNEAQ (reference sequence). V shed 6 bases, J shed 11 bases, and the junction held 14 bases outside the gene matches. CDR3 sequence reads: CASSQGTGVLEQYF. DNA for the CDR3: TGTGCCAGCAGTCAGGGGACAGGTGTCCTGGAGCAGTACTTC.

This chain joins TRBV9 and TRBJ2-1; 14 bases align to TRBD2. V shed 7 bases and J 6 bases; nucleotides not matched to a gene: 6. The CDR3 sequence is 15 residues long. CDR1 SGDLS and CDR2 YYNGEE come from the germline V gene. The CDR3 coding sequence is TGTGCCAGCGGAAGACTAGCGGGGGGGTTCAATGAGCAGTTCTTC. It yields the protein CASGRLAGGFNEQFF.